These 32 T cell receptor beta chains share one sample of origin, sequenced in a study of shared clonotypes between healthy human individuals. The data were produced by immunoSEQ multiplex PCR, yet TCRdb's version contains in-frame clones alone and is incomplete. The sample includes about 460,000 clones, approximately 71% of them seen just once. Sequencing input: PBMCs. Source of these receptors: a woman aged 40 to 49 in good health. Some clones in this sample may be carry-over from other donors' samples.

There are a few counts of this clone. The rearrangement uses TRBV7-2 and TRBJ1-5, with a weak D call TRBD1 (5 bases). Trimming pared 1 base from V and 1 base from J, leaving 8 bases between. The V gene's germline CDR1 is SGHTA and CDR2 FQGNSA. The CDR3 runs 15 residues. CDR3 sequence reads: CASSLVSGSNQPQHF. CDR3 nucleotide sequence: TGTGCCAGCAGCTTAGTCTCAGGGAGCAATCAGCCCCAGCATTTT. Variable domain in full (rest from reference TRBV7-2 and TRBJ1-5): GAGVSQSPSNKVTEKGKDVELRCDPISGHTALYWYRQSLGQGLEFLIYFQGNSAPDKSGLPSDRFSAERTGGSVSTLTIQRTQQEDSAVYLCASSLVSGSNQPQHFGDGTRLSIL.

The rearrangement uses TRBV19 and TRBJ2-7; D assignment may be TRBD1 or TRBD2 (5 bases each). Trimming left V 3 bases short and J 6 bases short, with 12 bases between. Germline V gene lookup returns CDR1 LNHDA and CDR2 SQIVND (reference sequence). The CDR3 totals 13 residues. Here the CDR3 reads CASSIGRAGEQYF. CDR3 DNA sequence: TGTGCCAGTAGTATCGGCAGGGCGGGCGAGCAGTACTTC. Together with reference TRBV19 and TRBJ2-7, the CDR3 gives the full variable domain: DGGITQSPKYLFRKEGQNVTLSCEQNLNHDAMYWYRQDPGQGLRLIYYSQIVNDFQKGDIAEGYSVSREKKESFPLTVTSAQKNPTAFYLCASSIGRAGEQYFGPGTRLTVT.

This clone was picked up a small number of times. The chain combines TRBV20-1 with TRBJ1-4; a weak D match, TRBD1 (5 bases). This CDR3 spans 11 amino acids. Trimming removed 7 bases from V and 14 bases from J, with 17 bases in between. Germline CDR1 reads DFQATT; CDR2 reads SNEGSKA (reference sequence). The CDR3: CSVGTPRGLFF. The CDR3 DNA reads TGCAGTGTCGGGACTCCACGAGGGCTGTTTTTT.

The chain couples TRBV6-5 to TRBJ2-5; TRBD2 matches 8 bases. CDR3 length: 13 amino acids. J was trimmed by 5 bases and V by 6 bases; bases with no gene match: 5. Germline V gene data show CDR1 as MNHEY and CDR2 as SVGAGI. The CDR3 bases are TGTGCCAGCAGGGCGGGGGGCTTGGAGACCCAGTACTTC. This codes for CASRAGGLETQYF.

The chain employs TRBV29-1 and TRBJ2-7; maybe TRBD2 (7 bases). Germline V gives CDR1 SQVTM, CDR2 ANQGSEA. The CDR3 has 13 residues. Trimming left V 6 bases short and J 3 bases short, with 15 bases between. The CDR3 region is CSVTGGQLYEQYF. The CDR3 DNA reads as TGCAGCGTCACCGGGGGGCAACTCTACGAGCAGTACTTC.

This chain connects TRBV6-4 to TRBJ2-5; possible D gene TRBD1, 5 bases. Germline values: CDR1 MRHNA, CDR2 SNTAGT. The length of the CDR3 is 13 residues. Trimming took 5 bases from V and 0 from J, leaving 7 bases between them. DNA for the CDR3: TGTGCCAGCAGTCGACAGCACCAAGAGACCCAGTACTTC. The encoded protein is CASSRQHQETQYF.

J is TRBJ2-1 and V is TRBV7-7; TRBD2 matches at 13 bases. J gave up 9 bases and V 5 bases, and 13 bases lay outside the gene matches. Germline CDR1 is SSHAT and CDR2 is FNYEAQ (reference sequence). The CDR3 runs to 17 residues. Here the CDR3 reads CASSRYPGTSGIGEQFF. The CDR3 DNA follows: TGTGCCAGCAGCCGCTACCCCGGGACTAGCGGGATCGGTGAGCAGTTCTTC.

CDR3 protein: CASSRLTSGTSTDTQYF. The CDR3 DNA reads as TGTGCCAGCAGCCGCCTTACTAGCGGAACTAGCACAGATACGCAGTATTTT. The genes are TRBV7-9 and TRBJ2-3, with 8 nucleotides matching TRBD2. V lost 5 bases and J lost 0; bases outside the gene matches: 10. Looked up from germline, CDR1 is SEHNR and CDR2 is FQNEAQ (reference sequence). The CDR3 consists of 17 residues. The variable domain in full, completed from reference TRBV7-9 and TRBJ2-3, reads DTGVSQNPRHKITKRGQNVTFRCDPISEHNRLYWYRQTLGQGPEFLTYFQNEAQLEKSRLLSDRFSAERPKGSFSTLEIQRTEQGDSAMYLCASSRLTSGTSTDTQYFGPGTRLTVL.

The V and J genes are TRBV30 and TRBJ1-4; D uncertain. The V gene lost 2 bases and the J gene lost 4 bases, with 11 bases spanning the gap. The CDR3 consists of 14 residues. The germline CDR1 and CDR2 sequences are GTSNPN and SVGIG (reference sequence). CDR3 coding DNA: TGTGCCTGGAGTTTGGAGGCTCTTAATGAAAAACTGTTTTTT. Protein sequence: CAWSLEALNEKLFF.

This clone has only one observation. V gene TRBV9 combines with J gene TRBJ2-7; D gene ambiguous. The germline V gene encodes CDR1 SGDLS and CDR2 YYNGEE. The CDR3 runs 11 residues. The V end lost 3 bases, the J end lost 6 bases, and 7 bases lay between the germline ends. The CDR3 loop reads CASSDVCEQYF. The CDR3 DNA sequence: TGTGCCAGCAGCGATGTATGCGAGCAGTACTTC. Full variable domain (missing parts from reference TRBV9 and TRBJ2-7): DSGVTQTPKHLITATGQRVTLRCSPRSGDLSVYWYQQSLDQGLQFLIQYYNGEERAKGNILERFSAQQFPDLHSELNLSSLELGDSALYFCASSDVCEQYFGPGTRLTVT.

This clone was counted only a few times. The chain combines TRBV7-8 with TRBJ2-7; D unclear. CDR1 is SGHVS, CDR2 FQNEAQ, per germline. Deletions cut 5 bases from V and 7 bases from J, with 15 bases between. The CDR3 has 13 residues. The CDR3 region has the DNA TGTGCCAGCAGCCAATCGGGCCTGGGGGAGCAGTACTTC. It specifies CASSQSGLGEQYF.

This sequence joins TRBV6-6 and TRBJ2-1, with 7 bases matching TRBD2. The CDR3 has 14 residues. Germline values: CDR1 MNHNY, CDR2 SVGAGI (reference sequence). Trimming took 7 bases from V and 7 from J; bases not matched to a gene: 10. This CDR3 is CASNRAGLTNEQFF. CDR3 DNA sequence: TGTGCCAGCAATCGAGCGGGACTCACAAATGAGCAGTTCTTC.

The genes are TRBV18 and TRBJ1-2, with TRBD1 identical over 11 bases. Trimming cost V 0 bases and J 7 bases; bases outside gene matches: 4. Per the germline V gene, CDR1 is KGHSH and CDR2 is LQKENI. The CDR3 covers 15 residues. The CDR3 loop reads CASSPPGQGVPGYTF. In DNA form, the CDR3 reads TGTGCCAGCTCACCACCGGGACAGGGGGTCCCTGGCTACACCTTC.

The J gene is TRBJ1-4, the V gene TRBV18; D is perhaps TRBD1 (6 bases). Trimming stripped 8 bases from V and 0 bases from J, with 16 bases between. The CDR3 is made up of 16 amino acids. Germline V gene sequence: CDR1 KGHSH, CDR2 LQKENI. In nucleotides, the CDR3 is TGTGCCAGCCACCAGGGGACCGATGCAACTAATGAAAAACTGTTTTTT. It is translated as CASHQGTDATNEKLFF.

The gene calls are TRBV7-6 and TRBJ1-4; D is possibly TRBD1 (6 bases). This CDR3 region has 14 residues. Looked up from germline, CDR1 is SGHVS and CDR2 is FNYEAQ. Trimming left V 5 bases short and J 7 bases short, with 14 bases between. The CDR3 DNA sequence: TGTGCCAGCAGCGGTAGGGCAGGGGCTGAAAAACTGTTTTTT. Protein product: CASSGRAGAEKLFF.

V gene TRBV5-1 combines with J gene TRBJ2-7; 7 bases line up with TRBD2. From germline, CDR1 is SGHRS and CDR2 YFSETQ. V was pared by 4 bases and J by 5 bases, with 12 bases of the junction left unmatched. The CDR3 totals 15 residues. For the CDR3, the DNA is TGCGCCAGCAGCCCGAAGGATAGCGGGTTCGACGAGCAGTACTTC. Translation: CASSPKDSGFDEQYF.

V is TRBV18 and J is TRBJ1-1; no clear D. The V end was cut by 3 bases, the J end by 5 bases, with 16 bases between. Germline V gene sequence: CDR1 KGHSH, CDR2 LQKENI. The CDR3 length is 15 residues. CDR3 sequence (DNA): TGTGCCAGCTCACCCGAAATGAGCGTTTGGACTGAAGCTTTCTTT. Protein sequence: CASSPEMSVWTEAFF.

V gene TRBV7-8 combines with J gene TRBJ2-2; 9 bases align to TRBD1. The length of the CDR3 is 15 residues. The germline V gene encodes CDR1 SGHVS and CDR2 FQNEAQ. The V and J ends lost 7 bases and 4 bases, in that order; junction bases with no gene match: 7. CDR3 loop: CASTQQGALTGELFF. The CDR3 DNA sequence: TGTGCCAGCACTCAACAGGGGGCGCTCACCGGGGAGCTGTTTTTT. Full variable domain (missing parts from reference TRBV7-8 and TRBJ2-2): GAGVSQSPRYKVAKRGQDVALRCDPISGHVSLFWYQQALGQGPEFLTYFQNEAQLDKSGLPSDRFFAERPEGSVSTLKIQRTQQEDSAVYLCASTQQGALTGELFFGEGSRLTVL.

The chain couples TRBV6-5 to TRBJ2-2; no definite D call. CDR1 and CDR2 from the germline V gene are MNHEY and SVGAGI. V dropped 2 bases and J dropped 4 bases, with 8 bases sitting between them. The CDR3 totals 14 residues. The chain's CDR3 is CASSYSPGTGELFF. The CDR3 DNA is TGTGCCAGCAGTTACAGCCCGGGCACCGGGGAGCTGTTTTTT.

CDR3: CATSRARGAYNEQFF. The CDR3 coding sequence is TGTGCCACCAGCAGGGCTAGGGGGGCCTACAATGAGCAGTTCTTC. The genes are TRBV15 and TRBJ2-1; the D gene could be TRBD1 or TRBD2 (6 bases each). The CDR3 has 15 residues. Germline CDR1 reads LNHNV; CDR2 reads YYDKDF (reference sequence). Trimming cost V 3 bases and J 2 bases, with 11 bases left between them.

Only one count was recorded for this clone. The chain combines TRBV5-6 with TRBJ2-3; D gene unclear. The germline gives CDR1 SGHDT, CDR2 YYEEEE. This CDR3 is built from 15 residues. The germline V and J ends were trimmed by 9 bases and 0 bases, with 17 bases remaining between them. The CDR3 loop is CATSRGPQSTDTQYF. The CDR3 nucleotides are TGTGCCACATCACGCGGCCCCCAAAGCACAGATACGCAGTATTTT.

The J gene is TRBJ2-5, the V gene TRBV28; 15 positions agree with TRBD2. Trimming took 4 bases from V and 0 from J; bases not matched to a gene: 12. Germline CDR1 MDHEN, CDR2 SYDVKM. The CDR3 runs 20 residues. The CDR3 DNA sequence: TGTGCCAGCAGTTCGCGAACCGGACTAGCGGGAGGGCTGTACCAAGAGACCCAGTACTTC. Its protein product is CASSSRTGLAGGLYQETQYF.

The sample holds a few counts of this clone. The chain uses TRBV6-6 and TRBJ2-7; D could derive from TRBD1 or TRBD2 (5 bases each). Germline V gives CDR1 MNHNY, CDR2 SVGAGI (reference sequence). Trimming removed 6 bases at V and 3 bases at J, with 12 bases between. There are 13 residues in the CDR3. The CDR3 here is CASSWDPRYEQYF. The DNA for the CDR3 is TGTGCCAGCAGCTGGGACCCGCGCTACGAGCAGTACTTC.

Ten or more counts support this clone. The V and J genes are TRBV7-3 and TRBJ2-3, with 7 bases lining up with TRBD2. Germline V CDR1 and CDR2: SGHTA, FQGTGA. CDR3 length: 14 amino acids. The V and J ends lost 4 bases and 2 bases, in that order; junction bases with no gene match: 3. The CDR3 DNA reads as TGTGCCAGCAGCTCCGGGACTACCACAGATACGCAGTATTTT. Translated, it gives CASSSGTTTDTQYF.

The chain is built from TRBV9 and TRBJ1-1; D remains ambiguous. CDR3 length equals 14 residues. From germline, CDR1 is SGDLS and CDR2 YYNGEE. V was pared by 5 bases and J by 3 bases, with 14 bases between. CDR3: CASSGVEGDTEAFF. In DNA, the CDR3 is TGTGCCAGCAGTGGGGTCGAGGGAGACACTGAAGCTTTCTTT.

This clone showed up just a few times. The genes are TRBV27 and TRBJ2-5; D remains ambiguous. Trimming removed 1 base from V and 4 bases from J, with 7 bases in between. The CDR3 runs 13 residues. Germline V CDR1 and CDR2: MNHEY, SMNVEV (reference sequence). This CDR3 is CASSLWERETQYF. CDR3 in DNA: TGTGCCAGCAGTTTATGGGAACGAGAGACCCAGTACTTC.

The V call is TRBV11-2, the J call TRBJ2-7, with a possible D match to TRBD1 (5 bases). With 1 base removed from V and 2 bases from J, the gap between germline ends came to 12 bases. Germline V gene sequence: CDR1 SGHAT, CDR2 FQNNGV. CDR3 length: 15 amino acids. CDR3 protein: CASSLGWTTTYEQYF. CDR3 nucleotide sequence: TGTGCCAGCAGCTTAGGCTGGACAACTACCTACGAGCAGTACTTC.

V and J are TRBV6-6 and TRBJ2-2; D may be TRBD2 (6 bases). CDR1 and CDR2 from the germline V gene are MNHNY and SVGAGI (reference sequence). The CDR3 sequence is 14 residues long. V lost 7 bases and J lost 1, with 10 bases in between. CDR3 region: CASTPTRNTGELFF. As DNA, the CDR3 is TGTGCCAGCACCCCGACTAGGAACACCGGGGAGCTGTTTTTT.

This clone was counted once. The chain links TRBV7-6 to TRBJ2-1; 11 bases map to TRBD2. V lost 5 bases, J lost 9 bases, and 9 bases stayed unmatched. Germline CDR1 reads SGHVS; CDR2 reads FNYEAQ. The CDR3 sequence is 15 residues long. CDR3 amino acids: CASSTTSGSGGEQFF. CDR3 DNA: TGTGCCAGCAGCACCACTAGCGGGAGTGGGGGTGAGCAGTTCTTC.

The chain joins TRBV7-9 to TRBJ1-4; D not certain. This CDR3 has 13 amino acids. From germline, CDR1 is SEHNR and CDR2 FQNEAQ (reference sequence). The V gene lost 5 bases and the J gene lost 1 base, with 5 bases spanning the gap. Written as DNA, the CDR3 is TGTGCCAGCAGCCTCCTAACTAATGAAAAACTGTTTTTT. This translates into CASSLLTNEKLFF.

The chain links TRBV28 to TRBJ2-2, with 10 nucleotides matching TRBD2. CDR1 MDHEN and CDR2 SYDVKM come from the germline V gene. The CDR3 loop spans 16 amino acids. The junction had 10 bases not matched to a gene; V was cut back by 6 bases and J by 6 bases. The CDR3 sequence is CASRSLAGVLSGELFF. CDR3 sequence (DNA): TGTGCCAGCAGATCCCTAGCGGGAGTGTTATCCGGGGAGCTGTTTTTT.

The CDR3 here is CSVEEVDRATF. CDR3 coding DNA: TGCAGCGTTGAGGAGGTGGACAGGGCCACCTTC. V usage is TRBV29-1 and J usage is TRBJ1-2, with 8 bases identical to TRBD1. CDR1 is SQVTM, CDR2 ANQGSEA, per germline. The junction had 7 bases not matched to a gene; V was cut back by 3 bases and J by 13 bases. The CDR3 is made up of 11 amino acids.